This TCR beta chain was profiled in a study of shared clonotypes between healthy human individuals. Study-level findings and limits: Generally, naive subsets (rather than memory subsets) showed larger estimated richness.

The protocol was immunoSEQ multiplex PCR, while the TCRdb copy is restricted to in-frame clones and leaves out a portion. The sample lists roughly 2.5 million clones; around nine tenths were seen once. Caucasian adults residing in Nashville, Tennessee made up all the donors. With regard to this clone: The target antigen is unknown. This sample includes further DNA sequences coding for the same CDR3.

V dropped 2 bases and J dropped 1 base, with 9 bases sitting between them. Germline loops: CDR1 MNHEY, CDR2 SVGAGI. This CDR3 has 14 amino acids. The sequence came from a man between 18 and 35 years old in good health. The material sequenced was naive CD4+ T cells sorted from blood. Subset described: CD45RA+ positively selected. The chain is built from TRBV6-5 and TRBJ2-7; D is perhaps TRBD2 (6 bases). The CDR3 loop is CASSYGGISYEQYF. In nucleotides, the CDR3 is TGTGCCAGCAGTTACGGGGGGATATCCTACGAGCAGTACTTC.